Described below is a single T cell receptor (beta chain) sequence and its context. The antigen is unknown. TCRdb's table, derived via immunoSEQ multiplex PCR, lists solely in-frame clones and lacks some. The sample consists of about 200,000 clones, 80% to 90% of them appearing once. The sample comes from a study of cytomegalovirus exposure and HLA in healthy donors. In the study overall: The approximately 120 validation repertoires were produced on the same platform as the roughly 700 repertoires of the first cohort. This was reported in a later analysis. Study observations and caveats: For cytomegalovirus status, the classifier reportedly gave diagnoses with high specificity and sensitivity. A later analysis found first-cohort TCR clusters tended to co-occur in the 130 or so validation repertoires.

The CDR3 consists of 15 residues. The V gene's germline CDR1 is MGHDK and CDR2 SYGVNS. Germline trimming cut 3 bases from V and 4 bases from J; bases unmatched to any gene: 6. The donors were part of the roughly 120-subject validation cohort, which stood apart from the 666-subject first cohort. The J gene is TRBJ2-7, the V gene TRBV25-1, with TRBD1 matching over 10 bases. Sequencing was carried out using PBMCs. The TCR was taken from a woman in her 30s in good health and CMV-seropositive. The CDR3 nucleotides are TGTGCCAGCAGTGATACCGGGACAGGGGTATACGAGCAGTACTTC. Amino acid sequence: CASSDTGTGVYEQYF.